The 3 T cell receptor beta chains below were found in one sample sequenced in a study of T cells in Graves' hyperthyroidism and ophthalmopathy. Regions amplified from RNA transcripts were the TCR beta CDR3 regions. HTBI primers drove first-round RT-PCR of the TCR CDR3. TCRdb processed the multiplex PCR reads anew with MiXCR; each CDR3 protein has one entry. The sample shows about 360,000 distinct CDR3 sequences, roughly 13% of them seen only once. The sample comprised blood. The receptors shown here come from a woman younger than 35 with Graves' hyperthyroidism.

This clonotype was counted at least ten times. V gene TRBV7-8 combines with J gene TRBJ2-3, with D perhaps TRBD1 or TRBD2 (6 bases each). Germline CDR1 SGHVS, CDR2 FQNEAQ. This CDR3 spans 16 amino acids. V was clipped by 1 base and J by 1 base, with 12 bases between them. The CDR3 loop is CASSLEGGGGTDTQYF. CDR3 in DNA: TGTGCCAGCAGCTTAGAGGGGGGAGGCGGCACAGATACGCAGTATTTT.

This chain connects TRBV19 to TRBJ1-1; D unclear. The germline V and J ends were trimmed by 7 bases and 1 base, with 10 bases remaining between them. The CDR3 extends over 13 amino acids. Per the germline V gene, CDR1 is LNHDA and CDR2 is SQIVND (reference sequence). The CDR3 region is CASTLDGNTEAFF. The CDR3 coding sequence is TGTGCCAGTACCCTGGATGGGAACACTGAAGCTTTCTTT.

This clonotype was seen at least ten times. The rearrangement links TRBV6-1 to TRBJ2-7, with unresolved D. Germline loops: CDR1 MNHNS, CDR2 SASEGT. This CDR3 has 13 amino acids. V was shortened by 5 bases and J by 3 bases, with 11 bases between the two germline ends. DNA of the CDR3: TGTGCCAGCAGTCGATACGGCCTCTACGAGCAGTACTTC. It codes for CASSRYGLYEQYF.